The rows below give T cell receptor beta chains drawn from one sample of a study of cytomegalovirus exposure and HLA in healthy donors. The assay was immunoSEQ multiplex PCR, and TCRdb's table has in-frame clones only and misses some. The table lists tens of thousands of clones, approximately 81% of them singletons, with around 10% in the top ten. Source material: PBMCs. These receptor sequences come from a woman aged 18-35 years in good health and CMV-seropositive. Each CDR3 is given with its conserved first and last residue. Fields, in order: CDR3 DNA, CDR3 protein, J gene, clone size, V gene, D gene. A D gene is named only where the DNA matches it firmly. Clone size is given for some rows only: seen once, a few or many times, or a class if the clone is expanded.

TGCGCCAGCAGCTTGGGGGGAGGAGAGACCCAGTACTTC	CASSLGGGETQYF	TRBJ2-5	few	TRBV5-1	.
TGTGCCAGCAGCGCAAATGTGGGAGATCAAGAGACCCAGTACTTC	CASSANVGDQETQYF	TRBJ2-5	.	TRBV6-4	.
TGTGCCAGCAGCCCGTCGCCAGGGGGAGCTTCACCCCTCCACTTT	CASSPSPGGASPLHF	TRBJ1-6	once	TRBV7-9	TRBD1
TGTGCCAGCAGCCCCAGGGGGCTAGGTACTGAAGCTTTCTTT	CASSPRGLGTEAFF	TRBJ1-1	.	TRBV11-3	TRBD1
TGTGCCAGCAGCCAGGACAGGGGAAACCACCAAGAGACCCAGTACTTC	CASSQDRGNHQETQYF	TRBJ2-5	.	TRBV5-6	TRBD1
TGTGCCAGCAGCCGGGACAGGGGATCCCACGAGCAGTACTTC	CASSRDRGSHEQYF	TRBJ2-7	.	TRBV6-5	TRBD1
TGTGCCAGCAGCTCCCCAAGAGGATCACCTAGGCACAATGAGCAGTTCTTC	CASSSPRGSPRHNEQFF	TRBJ2-1	once	TRBV7-8	.
TGTGCCAGCAGCCATCTGCGTGTTCAGGCTTGGGAGCAGTACTTC	CASSHLRVQAWEQYF	TRBJ2-7	once	TRBV14	.
TGTGCCAGCAGTGACGGGACAGGGCGCCCCGATACGCAGTATTTT	CASSDGTGRPDTQYF	TRBJ2-3	.	TRBV6-1	TRBD1
TGCGCCAGCAGCTTGGAGAAGCCGGCCTACAATGAGCAGTTCTTC	CASSLEKPAYNEQFF	TRBJ2-1	.	TRBV5-1	.
TGTGCCAGCAGTGAATTCGGGGCTAATGAAAAACTGTTTTTT	CASSEFGANEKLFF	TRBJ1-4	.	TRBV6-1	.
TGTGCCAGTAGTATGAGCAGGGTCGATCAGCCCCAGCATTTT	CASSMSRVDQPQHF	TRBJ1-5	.	TRBV19	.
TGTGCCAGCAGTTACGGGACTAGTTACGAGCAGTACTTC	CASSYGTSYEQYF	TRBJ2-7	.	TRBV27	TRBD2
TGCGCCAGCAGCTTGGGGGGGAGGTCCGATACGCAGTATTTT	CASSLGGRSDTQYF	TRBJ2-3	.	TRBV5-1	.
TGTGCCAGCAGCCAAGATCCAAACAACAGGGGGCAGGGCAATCAGCCCCAGCATTTT	CASSQDPNNRGQGNQPQHF	TRBJ1-5	.	TRBV4-2	TRBD1
TGCGCCAGCAGCCAAGGGACTAATGAGCAGTTCTTC	CASSQGTNEQFF	TRBJ2-1	.	TRBV4-1	.
TGTGCCAGCAGGGGACAGTTTGGCGAGCAGTACTTC	CASRGQFGEQYF	TRBJ2-7	.	TRBV7-3	TRBD1
TGTGCCAGCAAAATCACCCCTAGCTCTGGAAACACCATATATTTT	CASKITPSSGNTIYF	TRBJ1-3	.	TRBV6-1	.
TGTGCCAGCACCTCCGGGGGAGGAGACCTCACAGATACGCAGTATTTT	CASTSGGGDLTDTQYF	TRBJ2-3	.	TRBV9	.
TGCGCCAGCAGCCAGACAGGACTCGACACCGGGGAGCTGTTTTTT	CASSQTGLDTGELFF	TRBJ2-2	.	TRBV4-1	.
TGCGCCAGCAGCTCCGGGGATATTACTAACTATGGCTACACCTTC	CASSSGDITNYGYTF	TRBJ1-2	.	TRBV5-1	.
TGTGCCAGCAGCGTCCGGGACAGGGGCACAGATACGCAGTATTTT	CASSVRDRGTDTQYF	TRBJ2-3	.	TRBV5-6	TRBD1
TGCGCCAGCAGCTTGGGGCAGGGGGAGGACGTGCAGTATTTT	CASSLGQGEDVQYF	TRBJ2-3	.	TRBV5-1	.
TGTGCCAGCAGTTTAGACACCGGGACAGTTTTGGGCAATGAGCAGTTCTTC	CASSLDTGTVLGNEQFF	TRBJ2-1	.	TRBV28	TRBD1
TGCGCCAGCAGCTTACAGGCTAGCGGGGCTTCGGGGGATACGCAGTATTTT	CASSLQASGASGDTQYF	TRBJ2-3	.	TRBV5-1	TRBD2
TGTGCCAGCAGCTACCGACAGGGTGGCTACGAGCAGTACTTC	CASSYRQGGYEQYF	TRBJ2-7	.	TRBV7-9	TRBD1
TGCGCCAGCAGCCAAGTTATCAGGGGGAGGAATCAGCCCCAGCATTTT	CASSQVIRGRNQPQHF	TRBJ1-5	.	TRBV4-1	TRBD1
TGTGCCAGCAGTGAAAGGACAGGGGGCCTTGAGCAGTTCTTC	CASSERTGGLEQFF	TRBJ2-1	.	TRBV6-5	TRBD1
TGTGCCAGCAGGGGCTCTGGCGGGGGGGCGAAGACCCAGTACTTC	CASRGSGGGAKTQYF	TRBJ2-5	.	TRBV2	TRBD2
TGTGCCAGCAGCGTAGGCGGGGGTACCTACGAGCAGTACTTC	CASSVGGGTYEQYF	TRBJ2-7	once	TRBV9	TRBD2
TGTGCCAGCAGTTTCCCCTCAGGGCCCCTTCAGAATCAGCCCCAGCATTTT	CASSFPSGPLQNQPQHF	TRBJ1-5	.	TRBV27	.
TGTGCCAGCAGCCGTGGGGGGGTAGGGCAAGAGACCCAGTACTTC	CASSRGGVGQETQYF	TRBJ2-5	once	TRBV11-3	TRBD2
TGTGCCAGTAGTCTAACTTCGGCACTTACTACGAACACTGAAGCTTTCTTT	CASSLTSALTTNTEAFF	TRBJ1-1	.	TRBV19	.
TGTGCCAGCAACCCGATGGGAGGGACCGGGGAGCTGTTTTTT	CASNPMGGTGELFF	TRBJ2-2	few	TRBV27	TRBD2
TGTGCCAGCAGTCACCTAATACAGGGCGTACGGTACTTC	CASSHLIQGVRYF	TRBJ2-7	.	TRBV28	.
TGTGCCAGCAGGCCCCAGGGAAATGGGGCCAACGTCCTGACTTTC	CASRPQGNGANVLTF	TRBJ2-6	.	TRBV6-6	.
TGTGCCAGCAGCATGGGGGCGGGGGGTATCTACGAGCAGTACTTC	CASSMGAGGIYEQYF	TRBJ2-7	.	TRBV11-2	TRBD2
TGTGCCAGCTCACCATGGACAGGGCGACTACTCCAGCATTTT	CASSPWTGRLLQHF	TRBJ1-5	.	TRBV18	TRBD1
TGCAGCATGACAGGGGGAAACACTGAAGCTTTCTTT	CSMTGGNTEAFF	TRBJ1-1	.	TRBV29-1	TRBD1
TGTGCCAGCAGCCCCCCGTCAGGGGGCGCCTACAATGAGCAGTTCTTC	CASSPPSGGAYNEQFF	TRBJ2-1	.	TRBV9	TRBD1
TGTGCCAGTAGCGACAGACTTTTCAGCCACGAGCAGTACTTC	CASSDRLFSHEQYF	TRBJ2-7	.	TRBV19	.
TGTGCCAGCAGCACTCTTAGCGGGGGGGGAGATACGCAGTATTTT	CASSTLSGGGDTQYF	TRBJ2-3	.	TRBV4-2	TRBD2
TGTGCCAGCCATACAGGGGAGCAAGAGACCCAGTACTTC	CASHTGEQETQYF	TRBJ2-5	once	TRBV28	TRBD1
TGCGCCAGCAGCCATATGACAGGGCCTAGCACAGATACGCAGTATTTT	CASSHMTGPSTDTQYF	TRBJ2-3	.	TRBV4-3	TRBD1
TGTGCCAGTAGTAGAGACAGGGGGCAGGGCACCGGGGAGCTGTTTTTT	CASSRDRGQGTGELFF	TRBJ2-2	.	TRBV19	TRBD1
TGTGCCAGCAGCCCACTAGCGGGGGGCACAGATACGCAGTATTTT	CASSPLAGGTDTQYF	TRBJ2-3	.	TRBV13	TRBD2
TGCGCCAGCGGCAGGAGGGCGGGGTCACAAGAGACCCAGTACTTC	CASGRRAGSQETQYF	TRBJ2-5	few	TRBV5-1	.
TGTGCCAGCAGCTCCGGGGGGGTTCCGTATTTT	CASSSGGVPYF	TRBJ2-3	.	TRBV7-9	TRBD2
TGCGCCAGCAGCCAAGACCCGCCTCAGATGAATCAGCCCCAGCATTTT	CASSQDPPQMNQPQHF	TRBJ1-5	few	TRBV4-1	.
TGCGCCAGCAGCCAAGTCAGAGGCGTCTATGGCTACACCTTC	CASSQVRGVYGYTF	TRBJ1-2	.	TRBV4-3	.
TGCGCCAGCAGCCAAGGGGCTGCCAGGGGCCCGCAGGCCCAGCATTTT	CASSQGAARGPQAQHF	TRBJ1-5	few	TRBV4-1	.
TGTGCCAGCAGCAAACAGGGGATGCCTCAAGAGACCCAGTACTTC	CASSKQGMPQETQYF	TRBJ2-5	.	TRBV11-2	TRBD1
TGTGCCAGCAGGGGACAGGGAGGGGGTCAGCCCCAGCATTTT	CASRGQGGGQPQHF	TRBJ1-5	once	TRBV5-5	TRBD1
TGCGCCAGCAGCAAGAAACCCGGGACAGGGAACGAAAAACTGTTTTTT	CASSKKPGTGNEKLFF	TRBJ1-4	.	TRBV4-1	TRBD1
TGTGCCAGTAGATCCTCGGGGAACACTGAAGCTTTCTTT	CASRSSGNTEAFF	TRBJ1-1	few	TRBV19	.
TGTGCCATCAGTGAGTCCCACAATCAGGACACTGAAGCTTTCTTT	CAISESHNQDTEAFF	TRBJ1-1	.	TRBV10-3	.